The clone carrying this T cell receptor (beta chain) showed up just a few times. Trimming shortened V by 6 bases and J by 1 base, and 9 bases separated the two germline ends. The CDR3 is 14 residues long. Per germline, CDR1 LNHNV and CDR2 YYDKDF (reference sequence). From the PCR reads, TCRdb called clonotypes with MiXCR, one entry per CDR3 protein. The table records tens of thousands of distinct CDR3 sequences, 51% of them present only once. The sample is drawn from a study of CDR3 diversity in severe acne. The specimen was blood. This rearrangement joins TRBV15 to TRBJ2-2, with D unclear. This clonotype was sampled from a male donor in good health, without acne. The CDR3 region is CATSVSMNTGELFF. CDR3 sequence (DNA): TGTGCCACCAGTGTTTCTATGAACACCGGGGAGCTGTTTTTT.